The clone carrying this TCR beta chain was observed at least ten times. Its antigen is not known. Trimming cost V 0 bases and J 1 base, with 13 bases left between them. The CDR3 contains 16 residues. Germline CDR1 reads MNHNY; CDR2 reads SVGAGI (reference sequence). The sample is drawn from a study of breast tumors, draining lymph nodes, adjacent tissues. Study-wide results and limits: Compared with lymph nodes, tumors were less diverse; compared with nontumor tissue, more. Tumor T cell lymph node origin was a supported hypothesis, not proven.

The lymph nodes were axillary draining lymph nodes from breast cancer patients. MiXCR was run by TCRdb on the multiplex PCR reads, yielding one entry per CDR3 protein. The data contain about 180,000 distinct CDR3 sequences, 30% to 35% of them singletons. The receptor was isolated from a female donor with breast cancer. Some clones in this sample may be carry-over from other donors' samples. The rearrangement uses TRBV6-6 and TRBJ2-7, with a weak D call TRBD2 (6 bases). The sequenced material came from axillary lymph node tissue. CDR3 in DNA: TGTGCCAGCAGTTACTCGAGGGCTAGCGTATCCTACGAGCAGTACTTC. Translating it yields CASSYSRASVSYEQYF.